This is a list of T cell receptor beta chains from one sample in a study of blood T cell repertoires in COVID-19. Clones were read by immunoSEQ multiplex PCR, and TCRdb kept only the in-frame ones, dropping some. The sample has around 110,000 clones, around 80% seen once. Sequenced sample: peripheral blood. The receptors derive from a man of 80 years or more with COVID-19, enrolled during active disease. The CDR3 runs from the conserved cysteine through the conserved F or W. The order of the fields is D gene, J gene, clone size, V gene, CDR3 protein, CDR3 DNA. A D gene is named only where the DNA matches it firmly. Clone sizes are given selectively: once, few, many, or a class where the clone is expanded.

>TRBD2|TRBJ2-7|NA|TRBV7-2
CASSLHPSGRAYEQYF
TGTGCCAGCAGCTTACACCCTAGCGGGAGGGCCTACGAGCAGTACTTC
>TRBD2|TRBJ2-3|NA|TRBV2
CASSLAGVADTQYF
TGTGCCAGCTCGCTAGCGGGAGTTGCAGATACGCAGTATTTT
>TRBD1|TRBJ1-4|NA|TRBV28
CASTPGTATNEKLFF
TGTGCCAGCACCCCGGGGACAGCAACTAATGAAAAACTGTTTTTT
>NA|TRBJ1-4|few|TRBV7-9
CASSPQGEKLFF
TGTGCCAGCAGCCCCCAGGGTGAAAAACTGTTTTTT
>NA|TRBJ1-1|few|TRBV7-9
CASSFRVTNTEAFF
TGTGCCAGCAGCTTCAGGGTGACGAACACTGAAGCTTTCTTT
>TRBD2|TRBJ2-1|NA|TRBV7-8
CASSLFGGGTSAYNEQFF
TGTGCCAGCAGCTTATTCGGTGGTGGGACTAGCGCGTACAATGAGCAGTTCTTC
>NA|TRBJ1-1|NA|TRBV6-6
CASSQAGFLEAFF
TGTGCCAGCAGTCAGGCAGGATTTCTCGAAGCTTTCTTT
>TRBD1|TRBJ2-7|NA|TRBV28
CASSFGDRLGEQYF
TGTGCCAGCAGTTTTGGGGACAGGTTGGGCGAGCAGTACTTC
>NA|TRBJ2-1|NA|TRBV6-1
CASSEGTGGGDRFF
TGTGCCAGCAGTGAAGGAACAGGGGGGGGAGATCGGTTCTTC
>TRBD1|TRBJ1-2|few|TRBV27
CASSFYRDSNYGYTF
TGTGCCAGCAGTTTTTACCGGGACAGTAACTATGGCTACACCTTC
>NA|TRBJ2-7|NA|TRBV21-1
CASRGGTSGRPGSYEQYF
TGTGCCAGCAGGGGGGGGACTAGCGGGAGGCCTGGGTCCTACGAGCAGTACTTC
>TRBD2|TRBJ2-3|NA|TRBV24-1
CATSDSDGRAQYF
TGTGCCACCAGTGACTCAGACGGGAGGGCCCAGTATTTT
>TRBD2|TRBJ2-1|NA|TRBV3-1/TRBV3-2
CASSLSLAGGYNEQFF
TGTGCCAGCAGCCTATCACTAGCGGGAGGATACAATGAGCAGTTCTTC
>NA|TRBJ1-5|NA|TRBV20-1
CSASGGKEYQPQHF
TGCAGTGCTAGTGGCGGAAAAGAATATCAGCCCCAGCATTTT
>TRBD2|TRBJ2-2|NA|TRBV2
CASTASGSVNTGELFF
TGTGCCAGCACCGCTAGCGGGAGTGTGAACACCGGGGAGCTGTTTTTT
>TRBD2|TRBJ2-2|NA|TRBV7-9
CASSPWTSGRVTGELFF
TGTGCCAGCAGCCCCTGGACTAGCGGGAGGGTGACCGGGGAGCTGTTTTTT
>NA|TRBJ1-6|few|TRBV30
CAWSVPSGAINSPLHF
TGTGCCTGGAGTGTACCGTCAGGGGCGATTAATTCACCCCTCCACTTT
>NA|TRBJ2-7|NA|TRBV28
CASSWGRGRNYEQYF
TGTGCCAGCAGTTGGGGGCGGGGGCGCAACTACGAGCAGTACTTC
>TRBD2|TRBJ2-7|NA|TRBV27
CASSPRTSGYYEQYF
TGTGCCAGCAGCCCCCGGACTAGCGGGTACTACGAGCAGTACTTC
>TRBD2|TRBJ2-7|NA|TRBV7-3
CASSTTSGSYEQYF
TGTGCCAGCAGCACGACTAGCGGGAGCTACGAGCAGTACTTC
>NA|TRBJ2-7|NA|TRBV2
CASSENRESSYEQYF
TGTGCCAGCAGTGAAAACAGAGAGAGCTCCTACGAGCAGTACTTC
>TRBD1|TRBJ1-6|NA|TRBV2
CASSGTGYNSPLHF
TGTGCCAGCAGTGGGACAGGTTATAATTCACCCCTCCACTTT
>NA|TRBJ2-5|NA|TRBV24-1
CATSDSAGSEETQYF
TGTGCCACCAGTGATTCGGCGGGATCAGAAGAGACCCAGTACTTC
>NA|TRBJ2-1|few|TRBV7-6
CASSLSARPYNEQFF
TGTGCCAGCAGCTTAAGTGCTAGACCCTACAATGAGCAGTTCTTC
>TRBD2|TRBJ2-5|NA|TRBV3-1/TRBV3-2
CASRPGLAGDKTQYF
TGTGCCAGCAGGCCCGGACTAGCGGGAGACAAGACCCAGTACTTC
>TRBD1|TRBJ2-5|NA|TRBV13
CASKLQGAGEETQYF
TGTGCCAGCAAGTTACAGGGGGCAGGAGAAGAGACCCAGTACTTC
>NA|TRBJ1-4|NA|TRBV18
CASSSGAEKLFF
TGTGCCAGCTCATCGGGAGCTGAAAAACTGTTTTTT
>NA|TRBJ2-3|few|TRBV19
CASSIDPAGLSSLGTDTQYF
TGTGCCAGTAGTATAGATCCCGCGGGACTGTCCTCCTTGGGCACAGATACGCAGTATTTT
>TRBD1|TRBJ2-7|NA|TRBV7-9
CASSPRTGGVYEQYF
TGTGCCAGCAGCCCCCGGACAGGGGGTGTCTACGAGCAGTACTTC
>NA|TRBJ1-1|NA|TRBV29-1
CSVAFSGRSTEAFF
TGCAGCGTTGCCTTTTCTGGGAGGTCTACTGAAGCTTTCTTT
>TRBD1|TRBJ1-6|few|TRBV30
CAWSDLTGNSPLHF
TGTGCCTGGAGCGACCTGACAGGGAATTCACCCCTCCACTTT
>NA|TRBJ2-5|NA|TRBV6-5
CASVGEETQYF
TGTGCCAGCGTGGGAGAAGAGACCCAGTACTTC
>TRBD1|TRBJ2-7|NA|TRBV5-4
CASSWTGAYEQYF
TGTGCCAGCAGCTGGACAGGAGCCTACGAGCAGTACTTC
>TRBD2|TRBJ2-1|few|TRBV4-3
CASSQDLAGATDEQFF
TGCGCCAGCAGCCAAGATCTAGCGGGAGCTACGGACGAGCAGTTCTTC
>TRBD1|TRBJ2-2|NA|TRBV2
CASRPGTGEGTGELFF
TGTGCCAGCCGCCCCGGGACAGGGGAAGGGACCGGGGAGCTGTTTTTT
>NA|TRBJ1-1|NA|TRBV12-3/TRBV12-4
CASRVQPNTEAFF
TGTGCCAGCAGGGTACAGCCGAACACTGAAGCTTTCTTT
>NA|TRBJ1-1|NA|TRBV7-6
CASSSDSTEAFF
TGTGCCAGCAGCTCCGACAGCACTGAAGCTTTCTTT
>NA|TRBJ1-4|few|TRBV28
CASSLFIRDTGELFF
TGTGCCAGCAGTTTATTTATCCGAGACACAGGAGAACTGTTTTTT
>TRBD2|TRBJ2-1|NA|TRBV29-1
CSVDNGGGANEQFF
TGCAGCGTTGATAATGGGGGAGGGGCCAATGAGCAGTTCTTC
>TRBD2|TRBJ2-1|NA|TRBV4-3
CASSQGSGGDEQFF
TGCGCCAGCAGCCAAGGTAGCGGGGGTGATGAGCAGTTCTTC
>TRBD2|TRBJ2-2|NA|TRBV18
CASSPLLAGGPKGGELFF
TGTGCCAGCTCACCACTGCTAGCGGGAGGCCCCAAGGGCGGGGAGCTGTTTTTT
>TRBD1|TRBJ2-7|NA|TRBV5-6
CASSGGTGGYEQYF
TGTGCCAGCAGCGGTGGGACAGGGGGCTACGAGCAGTACTTC
>NA|TRBJ1-5|NA|TRBV28
CASSLTGVNQPQHF
TGTGCCAGCAGTCTGACAGGAGTCAATCAGCCCCAGCATTTT
>NA|TRBJ1-3|NA|TRBV9
CASSVATSGSGNTIYF
TGTGCCAGCAGCGTAGCTACGTCGGGCTCTGGAAACACCATATATTTT
>TRBD2|TRBJ2-7|NA|TRBV4-1
CASSQVLTSGIYEQYF
TGCGCCAGCAGCCAAGTTTTGACTAGCGGGATTTACGAGCAGTACTTC
>NA|TRBJ2-2|NA|TRBV27
CASSLEASLWDTGELFF
TGTGCCAGCAGTCTCGAGGCCAGTTTGTGGGACACCGGGGAGCTGTTTTTT
>TRBD1|TRBJ1-4|few|TRBV28
CASSIGQGATNEKLFF
TGTGCCAGCAGTATAGGACAGGGCGCAACTAATGAAAAACTGTTTTTT
>TRBD2|TRBJ2-4|NA|TRBV4-1
CASSQVAGEGPKNIQYF
TGCGCCAGCAGCCAAGTAGCGGGAGAAGGGCCCAAAAACATTCAGTACTTC
>NA|TRBJ1-1|NA|TRBV7-9
CASSLYRDGTEAFF
TGTGCCAGCAGCTTATACAGGGACGGCACTGAAGCTTTCTTT
>TRBD2|TRBJ2-7|NA|TRBV6-6
CASSPRTSGRVEVYEQYF
TGTGCCAGCAGTCCTCGGACTAGCGGGAGGGTTGAGGTGTACGAGCAGTACTTC